One and the same sample provided the 9 T cell receptor beta chains below, sequenced in a study of shared clonotypes between healthy human individuals. Here immunoSEQ multiplex PCR was the method, and the copy in TCRdb shows in-frame clones only, minus some. This sample has about 980,000 clones, with about 80% found just once. Sequenced sample: memory CD4+ T cells sorted from blood. Subset noted: CD45RA-negative fraction. The source is a man aged 18 to 30 in good health.

The sample holds a few counts of this clone. The chain recombines TRBV5-6 with TRBJ2-1; 9 positions match TRBD1. Per germline, CDR1 SGHDT and CDR2 YYEEEE. This CDR3 is built from 14 residues. J lost 4 bases, V lost 5 bases, and 4 bases had no gene match. In nucleotides, the CDR3 is TGTGCCAGCAGTAGGACAGGGGTTTACAATGAGCAGTTCTTC. As protein: CASSRTGVYNEQFF.

Only a few counts were recorded for this clone. CDR3 residues: CASCARTGELFF. The DNA for the CDR3 is TGTGCCAGCTGCGCCCGGACCGGGGAGCTGTTTTTT. This chain connects TRBV19 to TRBJ2-2; no clear D gene. The germline V gene encodes CDR1 LNHDA and CDR2 SQIVND (reference sequence). Trimming removed 9 bases at V and 5 bases at J, with 10 bases between. The CDR3 has 12 amino acids.

This chain links TRBV5-1 with TRBJ2-1; 10 nucleotides line up with TRBD2. The CDR3 runs 15 residues. Germline V CDR1 and CDR2: SGHRS, YFSETQ. V was clipped by 0 bases and J by 8 bases; unmatched bases: 5. CDR3 bases: TGCGCCAGCAGCTTGGTGTCTAGCGGGAGCGATGAGCAGTTCTTC. Protein: CASSLVSSGSDEQFF.

V and J are TRBV19 and TRBJ2-7; the match to TRBD1 covers 12 bases. The CDR3 loop spans 17 amino acids. Germline assignment: CDR1 LNHDA and CDR2 SQIVND (reference sequence). With 5 bases clipped from V and 6 bases from J, the junction kept 14 bases outside the gene matches. The CDR3 protein is CASSGPGQGAQTREQYF. The CDR3 coding sequence is TGTGCCAGTAGTGGACCGGGACAGGGGGCCCAAACTCGCGAGCAGTACTTC.

The chain combines TRBV5-4 with TRBJ2-3, with 9 bases matching TRBD2. Per the germline V gene, CDR1 is SGHNT and CDR2 is YYREEE (reference sequence). The CDR3 has 16 residues. V lost 4 bases and J lost 4; bases outside the gene matches: 10. The CDR3 region is CASSPEGSGSADTQYF. The DNA for the CDR3 is TGTGCCAGCAGCCCGGAGGGTAGCGGGAGTGCAGATACGCAGTATTTT.

The table lists this clone with a few counts. The CDR3 here is CASREGASGTTDTQYF. Written as DNA, the CDR3 is TGCGCCAGCAGGGAGGGGGCTAGCGGGACCACAGATACGCAGTATTTT. V usage is TRBV5-1 and J usage is TRBJ2-3, with 9 bases that match TRBD2. V trimming: 5 bases; J trimming: 2 bases; junction bases outside the gene matches: 9. This CDR3 has 16 residues. The germline gives CDR1 SGHRS, CDR2 YFSETQ.

The chain combines TRBV5-6 with TRBJ1-2, with TRBD1 as a possible D gene (6 bases). With 7 bases removed from V and 7 bases from J, the gap between germline ends came to 20 bases. CDR1 is SGHDT and CDR2 is YYEEEE in the germline V gene. The CDR3 runs 14 residues. CDR3 DNA sequence: TGTGCCAGCCAAAATTCAGGGGAAGTCGGTGGCTACACCTTC. Its translation is CASQNSGEVGGYTF.

V gene TRBV5-1 combines with J gene TRBJ2-1, with D maybe TRBD2 (5 bases). Trimming shortened V by 0 bases and J by 0 bases, and 7 bases separated the two germline ends. The CDR3 runs 15 residues. In germline, CDR1 is SGHRS, CDR2 YFSETQ. CDR3 region: CASSLAGNSYNEQFF. CDR3 DNA sequence: TGCGCCAGCAGCTTGGCGGGAAACTCCTACAATGAGCAGTTCTTC.

This clone was seen more than once but under ten times. The V and J genes are TRBV7-2 and TRBJ2-5; D uncertain. Germline V gene lookup returns CDR1 SGHTA and CDR2 FQGNSA. Trimming took 0 bases from V and 5 from J, leaving 7 bases between them. The CDR3 runs to 13 residues. The CDR3 DNA reads TGTGCCAGCAGCTTAGCGTCGTGGGAGACCCAGTACTTC. Amino acids: CASSLASWETQYF.